The subject of this entry is one TCR beta chain. Antigen unknown. Profiling relied on immunoSEQ multiplex PCR, and the TCRdb table lists in-frame clones only, not all of them. This repertoire shows about 78,000 clones, 82% found once; its top ten account for 2.5% to 3%. The sample is drawn from a study of T cell responses to AZD1222 COVID-19 vaccine. Turning to the study itself: Analyses pooled second doses at about 4 or about 12 weeks.

Germline V gives CDR1 KGHSH, CDR2 LQKENI. The V and J ends lost 0 bases and 8 bases, in that order; junction bases with no gene match: 3. This CDR3 comprises 16 residues. The study, taken as a whole, reports: Sampled repertoires all dated from after the peak T cell response. Clonal diversity was possibly underestimated; the donors were predominantly white British and more often female.

The sample in question was peripheral blood, obtained on day 0 of AZD1222 vaccination. The sequence was collected from an adult in good health. The chain employs TRBV18 and TRBJ1-6, with 11 bases identical to TRBD1. The CDR3: CASSPPWTGGDSPLHF. The CDR3 DNA reads as TGTGCCAGCTCACCACCTTGGACAGGGGGCGATTCACCCCTCCACTTT.